This paragraph reports one T cell receptor (beta chain). TCRdb's table, derived via immunoSEQ multiplex PCR, lists solely in-frame clones and lacks some. The sample contains 200,000 or so clones, 80% to 85% of which appear only once. The data stem from a study of blood T cell repertoires in COVID-19. Individuals drawn from 24 US areas were roughly 18 to 89 years old. Participants' reported clinical history set cohort assignment. Recovered participants had two consecutive negative NP/OP PCR tests, healthcare professional clearance, or symptom resolution. Trimming left V 7 bases short and J 6 bases short, with 19 bases between. Germline CDR1 SQVTM, CDR2 ANQGSEA. The CDR3 has 14 residues.

The material sequenced was PBMCs or T cells enriched from blood (not recorded which). J is TRBJ2-1 and V is TRBV29-1, with D possibly TRBD2 on 6 matching bases. The sequence was collected from a man between 40 and 49 years old who had recovered from COVID-19. Here the CDR3 reads CSAPRGSGFNEQFF. The CDR3 DNA is TGCAGCGCCCCCCGGGGGTCAGGCTTCAATGAGCAGTTCTTC.